The rows below give T cell receptor beta chains drawn from one sample of a study of blood T cell repertoires in COVID-19. Clones were read by immunoSEQ multiplex PCR, and TCRdb kept only the in-frame ones, dropping some. Of around 63,000 clones in the sample, 88% were seen once. The sample consisted of peripheral blood. The receptors here all came from a woman in her sixties or seventies with acute or convalescent COVID-19. The CDR3 runs from the conserved cysteine through the conserved F or W. The D gene is left open where the match is weak. Rows give clone size only sometimes, using once, few, many, or a class for an expanded clone.

j_call d_call v_call clone_size cdr3_nt cdr3_aa
TRBJ1-5 - TRBV6-5 - TGTGCCAGCATTATCGACTTTAGCAATCAGCCCCAGCATTTT CASIIDFSNQPQHF
TRBJ1-6 - TRBV28 - TGTGCCAGCAACAAGGGGCGATCACCCCTCCACTTT CASNKGRSPLHF
TRBJ1-3 - TRBV28 - TGTGCCAGCCTACGAGGGGGTTCTTCTGGAAACACCATATATTTT CASLRGGSSGNTIYF
TRBJ2-2 - TRBV2 - TGTGCCAGCAGTGAAGCCCGGCAGGGGTGGACCGGGGAGCTGTTTTTT CASSEARQGWTGELFF
TRBJ1-3 - TRBV4-1 - TGCGCCAGCAGCCAAGAGGGCGGGGGGGGAAACACCATATATTTT CASSQEGGGGNTIYF
TRBJ2-6 - TRBV4-3 - TGCGCCAGCAGCCAAGAGACCCCGGGGTCTGGGGCCAACGTCCTGACTTTC CASSQETPGSGANVLTF
TRBJ1-2 - TRBV5-1 few TGCGCCAGCAGCTTGGTCGCCCAGGGTAGCTACACCTTC CASSLVAQGSYTF
TRBJ1-5 - TRBV30 - TGTGCCTGGAGTGTACAGGCCTACAATCAGCCCCAGCATTTT CAWSVQAYNQPQHF
TRBJ1-1 TRBD1 TRBV18 - TGTGCCAGCTCACAGACAGGGACGCGTTTCCACACTGAAGCTTTCTTT CASSQTGTRFHTEAFF
TRBJ2-1 - TRBV10-3 - TGTGCCACCGGGGGGCGGGAGCGCAATGAGCAGTTCTTC CATGGRERNEQFF
TRBJ2-2 TRBD2 TRBV9 - TGTGCCAGCAGCCCGATAGCGGGAGGGTGGACCGGGGAGCTGTTTTTT CASSPIAGGWTGELFF
TRBJ1-3 - TRBV4-3 - TGCGCCAGCGGCAAGTGGGGAGGGACCATATATTTT CASGKWGGTIYF
TRBJ1-4 TRBD1 TRBV4-1 - TGCGCCAGCAGCCAACAGCCGGGACAGAATGAAAAACTGTTTTTT CASSQQPGQNEKLFF
TRBJ2-3 TRBD2 TRBV7-2 few TGTGCCAGCAGCTTAGTTCTAGCGGGAGGGCCGGGAGATACGCAGTATTTT CASSLVLAGGPGDTQYF
TRBJ1-1 - TRBV2 - TGTGCCAGCAGTGCAGACAGGTGGAACACTGAAGCTTTCTTT CASSADRWNTEAFF
TRBJ1-3 - TRBV21-1 - TGTGCCAGCAGCAAATCTAAGCAGGGCGTATCTGGAAACACCATATATTTT CASSKSKQGVSGNTIYF
TRBJ1-2 - TRBV21-1 - TGTGCCAGCAGCCCTAGGTCCTACGGTACTGGCTACACCTTC CASSPRSYGTGYTF
TRBJ1-1 - TRBV29-1 - TGCAGCGTTGAGTTCTGGGGGCTTAACACTGAAGCTTTCTTT CSVEFWGLNTEAFF
TRBJ2-5 - TRBV3-1/TRBV3-2 - TGTGCCAGCAGCCAGCGACAGGCGTGGGAGACCCAGTACTTC CASSQRQAWETQYF
TRBJ2-3 TRBD1 TRBV4-2 once TGTGCCAGCAGCTTCCCGTTGGAGGGACAGGGGACTAGCACAGATACGCAGTATTTT CASSFPLEGQGTSTDTQYF
TRBJ2-2 - TRBV5-1 - TGCGCCAGCAGCTTGACGGGAAAGAACACCGGGGAGCTGTTTTTT CASSLTGKNTGELFF
TRBJ1-4 TRBD1 TRBV25-1 - TGTGCCAGCAACCGGACAGGACGCCCTCCGAATGAAAAACTGTTTTTT CASNRTGRPPNEKLFF
TRBJ2-1 - TRBV5-4 few TGTGCCAGCAGCTTGGACAGGCCCCATGAGCAGTTCTTC CASSLDRPHEQFF
TRBJ2-3 - TRBV24-1 - TGTGCCACCAGTGATCAGGGAGATACGCAGTATTTT CATSDQGDTQYF
TRBJ1-1 - TRBV11-3 once TGTGCCAGCAAACTTACCGGCGGGAGGGGAAACACTGAAGCTTTCTTT CASKLTGGRGNTEAFF
TRBJ2-1 - TRBV2 - TGTGCCAGCAGTTTGTTCGGGAGAACGTCCTACAATGAGCAGTTCTTC CASSLFGRTSYNEQFF
TRBJ2-6 TRBD2 TRBV10-3 - TGTGCCATCAGTGGACTAGCGATTGGGGCCAACGTCCTGACTTTC CAISGLAIGANVLTF
TRBJ1-4 - TRBV5-1 once TGCGCCAGCAGCTTGGGCCCACAGGGAAGAGGGGAAAAACTGTTTTTT CASSLGPQGRGEKLFF
TRBJ2-1 TRBD2 TRBV3-1/TRBV3-2 - TGTGCCAGCAGCCGGGGACTAGCGGGAGTAGGCAATGAGCAGTTCTTC CASSRGLAGVGNEQFF
TRBJ1-5 - TRBV7-2 - TGTGCCAGCAGCACGGGGACAATGGATCAGCCCCAGCATTTT CASSTGTMDQPQHF
TRBJ1-2 - TRBV5-4 - TGTGCCAGCAGCTTGGGAGGTACCGCGGACTATGGCTACACCTTC CASSLGGTADYGYTF
TRBJ1-6 - TRBV14 - TGTGCCAGCAGCTTAGCCTTCCTTGGATCGAATTCACCCCTCCACTTT CASSLAFLGSNSPLHF
TRBJ1-2 - TRBV18 few TGTGCCAGCTCGGAGGGGCCCTATGGCTACACCTTC CASSEGPYGYTF
TRBJ2-3 - TRBV5-1 - TGCGCCAGCAGCGAAGGGGTATCAGATACGCAGTATTTT CASSEGVSDTQYF
TRBJ2-2 TRBD1 TRBV4-1 - TGCGCCAGCAGCCCCTCCTCGGGGACAGCGAACACCGGGGAGCTGTTTTTT CASSPSSGTANTGELFF
TRBJ2-2 TRBD2 TRBV19 - TGTGCCAGTCGGGCGACTAGCCTGAACACCGGGGAGCTGTTTTTT CASRATSLNTGELFF
TRBJ1-6 TRBD1 TRBV15 - TGTGCCACCAGCAGGGACAGGAATAATTCACCCCTCCACTTT CATSRDRNNSPLHF
TRBJ1-1 - TRBV7-8 - TGTGCCAGCAGCTTAGGGAGGTTTCCCACTGAAGCTTTCTTT CASSLGRFPTEAFF
TRBJ1-1 TRBD1 TRBV6-5 - TGTGCCAGCAGTTACCATACAGGGGGCACTGAAGCTTTCTTT CASSYHTGGTEAFF
TRBJ2-2 TRBD1 TRBV9 - TGTGCCAGCAGCGCAGGGGGCGTAACCGGGGAGCTGTTTTTT CASSAGGVTGELFF
TRBJ1-1 - TRBV11-3 - TGTGCCAGCAGTCACAAACCGAACACTGAAGCTTTCTTT CASSHKPNTEAFF
TRBJ2-1 - TRBV6-5 - TGTGCCAGCAGTACCAGGGGATATGAGCAGTTCTTC CASSTRGYEQFF
TRBJ1-1 - TRBV7-7 - TGTGCCAGCAGCTTATCTGTCAACACTGAAGCTTTCTTT CASSLSVNTEAFF
TRBJ1-1 - TRBV14 - TGTGCCAGCAGCCAAGGGGTATCCCGAGGGGCTTTCTTT CASSQGVSRGAFF
TRBJ1-2 TRBD1 TRBV19 - TGTGCCAGTAGCCGAACCCGGACAGGGGGTGACTATGGCTACACCTTC CASSRTRTGGDYGYTF
TRBJ2-5 TRBD1 TRBV6-5 - TGTGCCAGCAGCGGACAGGGGGCGAGCGAGACCCAGTACTTC CASSGQGASETQYF
TRBJ1-5 - TRBV7-8 - TGTGCCAGCGGTAAGGGGATGAGCAATCAGCCCCAGCATTTT CASGKGMSNQPQHF
TRBJ2-5 - TRBV24-1 - TGTGCCACCAGTGATCCGACAGCTACCCAAGAGACCCAGTACTTC CATSDPTATQETQYF
TRBJ2-2 - TRBV7-6 - TGTGCCAGCAGCTTATTATTCAGGGGTAGTACGACCGGGGAGCTGTTTTTT CASSLLFRGSTTGELFF
TRBJ1-4 TRBD1 TRBV6-5 - TGTGCCAGCAGGAGGGACAGGGGGCAAGAAAAACTGTTTTTT CASRRDRGQEKLFF